A single sample is the source of the 8 T cell receptor beta chains below, sequenced in a study of early T cells in non-severe SARS-CoV-2 infection. TCRdb called the 5' RACE reads again in MiXCR, with one record for every CDR3 protein. Of about 80,000 distinct CDR3 sequences listed, approximately 12% are singletons. The sequences come from whole blood, collected at baseline. The receptor set was obtained from an adult who was a healthcare worker with PCR-confirmed SARS-CoV-2 infection or an uninfected control (not recorded which). The donor label of this sample is uncertain.

This clonotype was seen a few times. This chain links TRBV20-1 with TRBJ1-2; no clear D. The V end lost 8 bases, the J end lost 7 bases, and 8 bases lay between the germline ends. This CDR3 region has 9 residues. CDR1 and CDR2 (germline): DFQATT, SNEGSKA (reference sequence). Here the CDR3 DNA reads TGCAGTCACCGATCTGGCTACACCTTC. It translates to CSHRSGYTF.

V gene TRBV20-1 combines with J gene TRBJ2-1, with TRBD1 matching over 8 bases. CDR1 and CDR2 from the germline V gene are DFQATT and SNEGSKA (reference sequence). V lost 7 bases to trimming and J lost 7 bases; unmatched junction nucleotides: 6. This CDR3 region has 12 residues. The CDR3: CSGTGRGNEQFF. DNA of the CDR3: TGCAGTGGGACAGGGAGAGGGAATGAGCAGTTCTTC.

The V gene is TRBV29-1, the J gene TRBJ1-2, with D possibly TRBD1 on 5 matching bases. The germline gives CDR1 SQVTM, CDR2 ANQGSEA. Trimming pared 3 bases from V and 3 bases from J, leaving 11 bases between. The CDR3 has 13 residues. For the CDR3, the DNA is TGCAGCGTTGATCAGGGCAGGGACTATGGCTACACCTTC. Amino acids: CSVDQGRDYGYTF.

This clonotype was counted ten times or more. This CDR3 fails to terminate in the conserved phenylalanine or tryptophan, so it likely reflects a read error. No DNA is shown, since the ends of the CDR3 on it are uncertain; the CDR3 is the one TCRdb lists. The J gene is TRBJ2-7, the V gene TRBV7-8; the DNA was not used to check the table's D call, TRBD1. The CDR3 spans 11 amino acids, including both terminal residues. Germline lookup yields CDR1 SGHVS and CDR2 FQNEAQ. This CDR3 is CASSSPGQLEP.

The gene calls are TRBV7-8 and TRBJ2-4; no firm D call. The germline gives CDR1 SGHVS, CDR2 FQNEAQ. This CDR3 is built from 15 residues. Trimming pared 3 bases from V and 0 bases from J, leaving 9 bases between. In nucleotides, the CDR3 is TGTGCCAGCAGCTTGGGCCGACTAGCCAAAAACATTCAGTACTTC. Protein sequence: CASSLGRLAKNIQYF.

This clonotype occurred a few times. This chain links TRBV4-2 with TRBJ1-1, with no clear D. The germline V gene has CDR1 LGHNA and CDR2 YNFKEQ. The CDR3 runs 15 residues. V shed 4 bases and J shed 0 bases, with 12 bases lying between them. The CDR3 is CASSRSDAVNTEAFF. CDR3 nucleotides: TGTGCCAGCAGCCGTAGCGATGCCGTGAACACTGAAGCTTTCTTT.

This clonotype was seen many times. The chain is built from TRBV6-5 and TRBJ2-7; maybe TRBD2 (5 bases). CDR1 is MNHEY, CDR2 SVGAGI, per germline. CDR3 length: 14 residues. Trimming took 7 bases from V and 2 from J, leaving 15 bases between them. The CDR3 bases are TGTGCCAGCAAGTTTAGGACTGAGGCCTACGAGCAGTACTTC. Translating it yields CASKFRTEAYEQYF.

This clonotype was seen only a few times. This rearrangement joins TRBV6-2 or TRBV6-3 to TRBJ1-2; TRBD1 is a possible D gene (5 bases). The germline CDR1 and CDR2 sequences are MNHEY and SVGEGT. The CDR3 is 14 amino acids. The ends were cut back, 4 bases at V and 7 bases at J, with 16 bases in the middle. CDR3 sequence reads: CASSWREGTAGYTF. CDR3 bases: TGTGCCAGCAGTTGGAGGGAAGGGACGGCTGGCTACACCTTC.